This record concerns one TCR beta chain sequence. Its antigen is currently unknown. The sample is drawn from a study of T cell repertoires in cytomegalovirus infection. Findings and caveats of the study: The response measured ex vivo was dominated by TCR beta clonotypes (HLA-C-restricted and CMV-specific).

TCRdb reprocessed the reads with MiXCR, giving one entry per CDR3 protein. The data hold 150,000 to 190,000 distinct CDR3 sequences, with 23% observed a single time. Sample: PBMCs. The source is a human donor in good health (CMV status not recorded). Some clones in this sample may be carry-over from other donors' samples.

The CDR3 region has the DNA TGTGCCAGCACCCTTTTCGGGGCGGACACCATATATTTT. Encoded protein: CASTLFGADTIYF. This chain joins TRBV6-5 and TRBJ1-3; the D gene is possibly TRBD1 (5 bases). The CDR3 loop spans 13 amino acids. The V end lost 7 bases, the J end lost 8 bases, and 15 bases lay between the germline ends. The V gene's germline CDR1 is MNHEY and CDR2 SVGAGI.